These 27 T cell receptor beta chains originate from one sample sequenced in a study of PD-1 blockade in mismatch repair-deficient tumors. Measured with immunoSEQ multiplex PCR; TCRdb has only the in-frame clones, and not every one. The table has under 150,000 clones, 85% to 90% seen once. The sequenced sample was peripheral blood, obtained 72 weeks after starting pembrolizumab. These TCRs come from an adult with mismatch repair-deficient cancer.

CDR3 DNA sequence: TGTGCCAGCAGCTTGGCGGTAGCGGGGGATCGCGAGACCCAGTACTTC. Translating it yields CASSLAVAGDRETQYF. The chain joins TRBV5-6 to TRBJ2-5; 9 bases match TRBD2. V shed 0 bases and J 5 bases; nucleotides not matched to a gene: 8. The CDR3 extends over 16 amino acids. Germline V gene data show CDR1 as SGHDT and CDR2 as YYEEEE.

J is TRBJ2-7 and V is TRBV4-1; tentative D call: TRBD1 (6 bases). Germline V gene sequence: CDR1 MGHRA, CDR2 YSYEKL. The CDR3 has 15 residues. V shed 0 bases and J shed 2 bases, with 11 bases lying between them. CDR3 nucleotides: TGCGCCAGCAGCCAAGAACTGAACAGGGCCTACGAGCAGTACTTC. Amino acids: CASSQELNRAYEQYF.

This clone was seen only a few times. J is TRBJ2-1 and V is TRBV4-3; 12 bases are a match to TRBD2. The CDR3 runs to 17 residues. The germline V gene has CDR1 LGHNA and CDR2 YSLEER. The J segment lost 8 bases and the V segment lost 4 bases, leaving 12 bases of the junction unmatched. The DNA of the CDR3 is TGCGCCAGCAGCCTAATGACTAGCGGGGGTGGAGGGGATGAGCAGTTCTTC. Protein sequence: CASSLMTSGGGGDEQFF.

The genes are TRBV15 and TRBJ1-2; D is unclear. Trimming pared 0 bases from V and 4 bases from J, leaving 9 bases between. This CDR3 has 14 amino acids. CDR1 LNHNV and CDR2 YYDKDF come from the germline V gene (reference sequence). CDR3 sequence: CATSRDRSGYGYTF. The CDR3 nucleotides are TGTGCCACCAGCAGAGATCGGTCTGGCTATGGCTACACCTTC.

V gene TRBV5-1 combines with J gene TRBJ1-3; D is undetermined. V was pared by 5 bases and J by 0 bases, with 12 bases between. The CDR3 length is 15 residues. Germline CDR1 is SGHRS and CDR2 is YFSETQ. The DNA of the CDR3 is TGCGCCAGCAGGAAAAATTCTCTCTCTGGAAACACCATATATTTT. Its translation is CASRKNSLSGNTIYF.

This clone has only a few counts. This chain connects TRBV7-2 to TRBJ2-3; D call uncertain. The CDR3 loop spans 16 amino acids. Germline V gives CDR1 SGHTA, CDR2 FQGNSA. The V end was cut by 1 base, the J end by 0 bases, with 11 bases between. CDR3 DNA sequence: TGTGCCAGCAGCTTAGGCCTGCAGGCCAGCACAGATACGCAGTATTTT. Its translation: CASSLGLQASTDTQYF.

The V gene is TRBV27, the J gene TRBJ2-7, with 7 bases identical to TRBD2. The germline gives CDR1 MNHEY, CDR2 SMNVEV (reference sequence). The CDR3 is made up of 13 amino acids. CDR3: CATSAGVPGEQYF. The DNA of the CDR3 is TGTGCTACTAGCGCGGGGGTTCCTGGCGAGCAGTACTTC.

This clone was observed a handful of times. The CDR3 protein is CASQEGLAYEQYF. As DNA, the CDR3 is TGTGCCAGCCAGGAGGGTTTGGCCTACGAGCAGTACTTC. This chain connects TRBV7-2 to TRBJ2-7, with D perhaps matching TRBD2 (6 bases). Looked up from germline, CDR1 is SGHTA and CDR2 is FQGNSA. V lost 8 bases, J lost 2 bases, and 13 bases lay in between. The CDR3 has 13 amino acids.

This chain connects TRBV30 to TRBJ2-7, with 8 bases fitting TRBD2. The CDR3 is 13 amino acids. Germline V gives CDR1 GTSNPN, CDR2 SVGIG (reference sequence). V gave up 0 bases and J gave up 2 bases; unmatched junction bases: 0. The CDR3 sequence: CAWSVGGAYEQYF. Written as DNA, the CDR3 is TGTGCCTGGAGTGTCGGGGGGGCCTACGAGCAGTACTTC.

The rearrangement uses TRBV5-1 and TRBJ2-7; 10 bases line up with TRBD2. CDR1 is SGHRS, CDR2 YFSETQ, per germline. J gave up 0 bases and V 4 bases, and 4 bases lay outside the gene matches. The CDR3 is 15 residues long. The CDR3 is CASSRLAGASYEQYF. In DNA, the CDR3 is TGCGCCAGCAGCAGGCTAGCGGGAGCCTCCTACGAGCAGTACTTC.

This sequence joins TRBV30 and TRBJ2-7; D is possibly TRBD1 (5 bases). With 2 bases removed from V and 4 bases from J, the gap between germline ends came to 18 bases. CDR3 size: 15 residues. Germline values: CDR1 GTSNPN, CDR2 SVGIG (reference sequence). For the CDR3, the DNA is TGTGCCTGGAGTTTCCCTATGGGGCTACGTTACGAGCAGTACTTC. Amino acid sequence: CAWSFPMGLRYEQYF. The full variable domain, with the rest looked up from reference TRBV30 and TRBJ2-7, is SQTIHQWPATLVQPVGSPLSLECTVEGTSNPNLYWYRQAAGRGLQLLFYSVGIGQISSEVPQNLSASRPQDRQFILSSKKLLLSDSGFYLCAWSFPMGLRYEQYFGPGTRLTVT.

The chain recombines TRBV29-1 with TRBJ1-5; D not certain. The CDR3 totals 14 residues. The germline CDR1 and CDR2 sequences are SQVTM and ANQGSEA. V lost 3 bases to trimming and J lost 4 bases, with 13 bases between them. The CDR3 DNA sequence: TGCAGCGTTGATATTGACGGTACGAATCAGCCCCAGCATTTT. Protein: CSVDIDGTNQPQHF.

This chain uses TRBV4-3 with TRBJ1-2; weak D call: TRBD1 (5 bases). Germline V CDR1 and CDR2: LGHNA, YSLEER. This CDR3 is built from 13 residues. V lost 1 base to trimming and J lost 4 bases, with 7 bases between them. The CDR3 DNA reads as TGCGCCAGCAGCCAAGGGGGGTTCTATGGCTACACCTTC. Encoded protein: CASSQGGFYGYTF.

The chain links TRBV29-1 to TRBJ2-2; D possibly corresponds to TRBD1 (6 bases). Germline V lookup: CDR1 SQVTM, CDR2 ANQGSEA. The V and J ends lost 3 bases and 5 bases respectively, with 10 bases between them. The CDR3 length is 13 residues. This CDR3 reads CSVEDSPTGELFF. The CDR3 DNA sequence: TGCAGCGTTGAGGACAGCCCAACCGGGGAGCTGTTTTTT.

The chain employs TRBV11-2 and TRBJ2-7; 8 positions agree with TRBD1. CDR1 SGHAT and CDR2 FQNNGV come from the germline V gene. V was pared by 3 bases and J by 3 bases, with 10 bases of the junction left unmatched. This CDR3 has 16 residues. The DNA of the CDR3 is TGTGCCAGCAGCTTTTCGGACAGGGCAATTGACTACGAGCAGTACTTC. Its translation is CASSFSDRAIDYEQYF. Full variable domain (remainder filled in from reference TRBV11-2 and TRBJ2-7): EAGVAQSPRYKIIEKRQSVAFWCNPISGHATLYWYQQILGQGPKLLIQFQNNGVVDDSQLPKDRFSAERLKGVDSTLKIQPAKLEDSAVYLCASSFSDRAIDYEQYFGPGTRLTVT.

The chain combines TRBV19 with TRBJ2-4; 9 bases agree with TRBD2. This CDR3 contains 14 residues. Trimming took 3 bases from V and 8 from J; bases not matched to a gene: 5. CDR1 and CDR2 (germline): LNHDA, SQIVND (reference sequence). CDR3 region: CASSMQREVDIQYF. CDR3 bases: TGTGCCAGTAGTATGCAGCGGGAGGTCGACATTCAGTACTTC.

V and J are TRBV19 and TRBJ2-3; maybe TRBD2 (5 bases). Trimming left V 7 bases short and J 5 bases short, with 16 bases between. CDR1 LNHDA and CDR2 SQIVND come from the germline V gene (reference sequence). The CDR3 sequence is 14 residues long. CDR3 coding DNA: TGTGCCAGTAATCAGAGGGAGAAGGGAGATACGCAGTATTTT. Protein sequence: CASNQREKGDTQYF.

The CDR3 DNA reads as TGTGCCAGCAGCCAAGGAGCATTCCCGGGACTAGCGGGAGAGGATGAGCAGTTCTTC. Protein: CASSQGAFPGLAGEDEQFF. The chain is built from TRBV7-6 and TRBJ2-1, with TRBD2 identical over 14 bases. The length of the CDR3 is 19 residues. Trimming removed 5 bases from V and 8 bases from J; junction bases left unmatched: 17. From germline, CDR1 is SGHVS and CDR2 FNYEAQ.

The chain is built from TRBV13 and TRBJ2-7; no clear D gene. Looked up from germline, CDR1 is PRHDT and CDR2 is FYEKMQ (reference sequence). This CDR3 comprises 13 residues. Trimming removed 2 bases from V and 0 bases from J, with 5 bases in between. CDR3 DNA sequence: TGTGCCAGCAGCTTACAAAGCTCCTACGAGCAGTACTTC. Protein: CASSLQSSYEQYF.

The rearrangement joins TRBV27 to TRBJ1-5; D not certain. CDR3 length equals 15 residues. Trimming removed 4 bases from V and 1 base from J, with 11 bases in between. Per germline, CDR1 MNHEY and CDR2 SMNVEV (reference sequence). The CDR3 DNA follows: TGTGCCAGCAGTTCCGGACTCGTGAGCAATCAGCCCCAGCATTTT. Protein product: CASSSGLVSNQPQHF.

CDR3 nucleotide sequence: TGCGCCAGCAGCCAGGACAGTATGAATGAAGCTTTCTTT. Protein product: CASSQDSMNEAFF. This rearrangement joins TRBV5-1 to TRBJ1-1; D perhaps matches TRBD1 (6 bases). The CDR3 is made up of 13 amino acids. The germline CDR1 and CDR2 sequences are SGHRS and YFSETQ. The ends were cut back, 4 bases at V and 7 bases at J, with 14 bases in the middle. Looking up the rest from reference TRBV5-1 and TRBJ1-1 gives the full variable domain: KAGVTQTPRYLIKTRGQQVTLSCSPISGHRSVSWYQQTPGQGLQFLFEYFSETQRNKGNFPGRFSGRQFSNSRSEMNVSTLELGDSALYLCASSQDSMNEAFFGQGTRLTVV.

The CDR3 nucleotides read TGCGCCAGCAGCCTCGTTGAGGGACCCCGCTACGAGCAGTACTTC. Translation gives CASSLVEGPRYEQYF. This chain connects TRBV5-1 to TRBJ2-7; the D call may be TRBD1 or TRBD2 (5 bases each). The CDR3 sequence is 15 residues long. Per germline, CDR1 SGHRS and CDR2 YFSETQ. Trimming took off 4 bases at V and 3 bases at J, with 17 bases between the two ends.

The V and J genes are TRBV7-9 and TRBJ2-3; the D is unclear. Germline CDR1 SEHNR, CDR2 FQNEAQ (reference sequence). V was cut by 4 bases and J by 3 bases, with 11 bases left in between. CDR3 length equals 14 residues. CDR3 sequence (DNA): TGTGCCAGCAGCTCGTGGGGTGGGACAGATACGCAGTATTTT. Translating gives CASSSWGGTDTQYF.

The CDR3 spells CASSSRDRGLNEKLFF. As DNA, the CDR3 is TGTGCCAGCAGTTCGAGGGACAGGGGGTTGAATGAAAAACTGTTTTTT. The chain employs TRBV6-5 and TRBJ1-4, with TRBD1 matching 11 bases. V gave up 4 bases and J gave up 5 bases; unmatched junction bases: 6. The CDR3 has 16 amino acids. Germline V gives CDR1 MNHEY, CDR2 SVGAGI.

The V call is TRBV25-1, the J call TRBJ2-1, with 10 bases identical to TRBD1. Germline CDR1 and CDR2: MGHDK and SYGVNS. The CDR3 totals 13 residues. J was trimmed by 6 bases and V by 8 bases; bases with no gene match: 4. The CDR3 DNA reads TGTGCCAGCGGGACAGGGGTTGTCAATGAGCAGTTCTTC. Translated: CASGTGVVNEQFF.

The genes are TRBV11-3 and TRBJ2-7; D gene unclear. Deletions cut 0 bases from V and 1 base from J, with 13 bases between. The CDR3 is 16 residues long. Germline CDR1 and CDR2: SGHNT and YENEEA. The CDR3 loop reads CASSLEMGGISYEQYF. CDR3 sequence (DNA): TGTGCCAGCAGCTTAGAGATGGGCGGCATTTCCTACGAGCAGTACTTC.

The rearrangement joins TRBV11-2 to TRBJ1-4; weak D call: TRBD1 (5 bases). This CDR3 has 16 amino acids. V was trimmed by 5 bases and J by 8 bases, leaving 21 bases between them. CDR1 SGHAT and CDR2 FQNNGV come from the germline V gene. CDR3 loop: CASSLLRGEGREKLFF. The CDR3 bases are TGTGCCAGCAGCCTTTTGAGGGGCGAGGGGCGGGAAAAACTGTTTTTT.